The clone carrying this T cell receptor (beta chain) was recorded a few times. As yet, its antigen is unknown. These data belong to a study of tumor and adjacent non-tumor tissue in lung cancer. Broader study findings: Shorter survival was associated with higher TCR diversity in tumors.

Trimming cost V 5 bases and J 9 bases, with 22 bases left between them. The length of the CDR3 is 15 residues. Per the germline V gene, CDR1 is SGHAT and CDR2 is FQNNGV. The template was RNA from unsorted bulk tissue. Newly diagnosed lung cancer patients had thoracic surgery in China, August–November 2014, without prior chemotherapy. Three rounds of nested PCR, following a modified ARM-PCR protocol, produced the TCRbeta library. A single record per CDR3 protein comes from TCRdb applying MiXCR to the multiplex PCR reads. The sample comprises some 200,000 distinct CDR3 sequences, roughly 70% of which are singletons, and about 23% rests with the top ten.

The material sequenced was lung tumor tissue. The sequence was obtained from a man between 60 and 75 years old with non-small cell lung cancer. V and J are TRBV11-2 and TRBJ2-5; D is perhaps TRBD2 (6 bases). The CDR3 nucleotides are TGTGCCAGCAGCCTAAGACGGGGTGGCGGGGAGTCCCAGTACTTC. It is translated as CASSLRRGGGESQYF.